These T cell receptor beta chains were read from a single sample in a study of control samples from healthy donors and cancer patients. Profiled with immunoSEQ multiplex PCR; TCRdb holds only in-frame clones, not every one. Among 120,000 or so clones listed, over 75% were seen once. The sample comprised blood. The receptors here all came from a man in his forties in good health. The CDR3 runs from the conserved cysteine through the conserved F or W. A D gene is named only where the DNA matches it firmly. Size tells how often a clone was seen (once, few, many) or the class of an expanded clone, and some rows leave it out.

J gene | clone size | D gene | V gene | CDR3 DNA | CDR3 protein
TRBJ1-2 | NA | TRBD1 | TRBV25-1 | TGTGCCAGTAAACAGGGGGCGTCTTATGGCTACACCTTC | CASKQGASYGYTF
TRBJ2-6 | once | NA | TRBV6-2/TRBV6-3 | TGTGCCAGCAGTTATGGGGCCAACGTCCTGACTTTC | CASSYGANVLTF
TRBJ1-1 | NA | TRBD1 | TRBV2 | TGTGCCAGCAGCCTCACCGGGACAGGGAGTACTGAAGCTTTCTTT | CASSLTGTGSTEAFF
TRBJ1-3 | NA | NA | TRBV29-1 | TGCAGCGTTGGAGGTGACAGCCACTCTGGAAACACCATATATTTT | CSVGGDSHSGNTIYF
TRBJ1-5 | NA | NA | TRBV18 | TGTGCCAGCTCACCCGAAGCAGGGGTGAGCAATCAGCCCCAGCATTTT | CASSPEAGVSNQPQHF
TRBJ2-5 | NA | NA | TRBV18 | TGTGCCAGCTCACCACCGGCATCCCAAGAGACCCAGTACTTC | CASSPPASQETQYF
TRBJ1-3 | NA | NA | TRBV16 | TGTGCCAGCAGCTCTCAGGGAAGTGGAAACACCATATATTTT | CASSSQGSGNTIYF
TRBJ1-6 | once | NA | TRBV6-2/TRBV6-3 | TGTGCCAGCAGTTACGGTCGGATGAATAATTCACCCCTCCACTTT | CASSYGRMNNSPLHF
TRBJ1-1 | NA | TRBD1 | TRBV7-2 | TGTGCCAGCAGCCCATACCCGACAGGGAGGGCGAACACTGAAGCTTTCTTT | CASSPYPTGRANTEAFF
TRBJ1-2 | NA | NA | TRBV10-3 | TGTGCCATCAGTGAGGGGGAGGGATATGGCTACACCTTC | CAISEGEGYGYTF
TRBJ2-1 | NA | NA | TRBV9 | TGTGCCAGCAGCGTAGATCAGGGGGGGCCTTCTGGTCATGAGCAGTTCTTC | CASSVDQGGPSGHEQFF
TRBJ2-1 | NA | TRBD1 | TRBV10-2 | TGCGCCAGCATTCTGCCGGGACAGGGCGGGCAGTTCTTC | CASILPGQGGQFF
TRBJ1-1 | once | NA | TRBV18 | TGTGCCAGCTCACCAGACCGGGCCCTGAACACTGAAGCTTTCTTT | CASSPDRALNTEAFF
TRBJ1-2 | NA | NA | TRBV5-1 | TGCGCCAGCAGCTTGGGTGTCGCAGAGGGTGGCTACACCTTC | CASSLGVAEGGYTF
TRBJ1-2 | NA | NA | TRBV6-5 | TGTGCCAGCAGTTTCTCGGGACGGCACTATGGCTACACCTTC | CASSFSGRHYGYTF
TRBJ1-2 | NA | NA | TRBV11-3 | TGTGCCAGCAGCTTATCCTCTCGGGACGGCTACACCTTC | CASSLSSRDGYTF
TRBJ1-6 | NA | NA | TRBV25-1 | TGTGCCAGCAGTGGAACCGGGACGAGCTCCTATAATTCACCCCTCCACTTT | CASSGTGTSSYNSPLHF
TRBJ1-1 | once | NA | TRBV30 | TGTGCCTGGAGTTATTGGCGGGGGGCTGAAGCTTTCTTT | CAWSYWRGAEAFF
TRBJ2-7 | few | NA | TRBV7-9 | TGTGCCAGCAGCTTAGACGCAGGGAGAGGCGAGCAGTACTTC | CASSLDAGRGEQYF
TRBJ1-1 | NA | NA | TRBV5-4 | TGTGCCAGCAGCTTGGGTGGACAGTTGAACACTGAAGCTTTCTTT | CASSLGGQLNTEAFF
TRBJ1-6 | NA | NA | TRBV27 | TGTGCCAGCAGTTTAGACAGGTCCTCCTATAATTCACCCCTCCACTTT | CASSLDRSSYNSPLHF
TRBJ2-2 | NA | NA | TRBV7-2 | TGTGCCAGCAGCTGGAGCAGGGGGGGCACCGGGGAGCTGTTTTTT | CASSWSRGGTGELFF
TRBJ2-3 | NA | NA | TRBV13 | TGTGCCAGCAGCTTGACTTTCAATTCGCAGTATTTT | CASSLTFNSQYF
TRBJ2-1 | NA | NA | TRBV7-9 | TGTGCCAGCAGCCGAAACAGGGACCGCGGTGAGCAGTTCTTC | CASSRNRDRGEQFF
TRBJ1-3 | NA | TRBD1 | TRBV29-1 | TGCAGCGTGCGACAGGGCACTGGAAACACCATATATTTT | CSVRQGTGNTIYF
TRBJ2-2 | NA | TRBD2 | TRBV6-4 | TGTGCCAGCAGGGCCCACTCTATAGCGGGTACCGCCGGGGAGCTGTTTTTT | CASRAHSIAGTAGELFF
TRBJ2-7 | NA | NA | TRBV6-6 | TGTGCCAGCACCAACTCGGGACATTCCTACGAGCAGTACTTC | CASTNSGHSYEQYF
TRBJ1-4 | NA | NA | TRBV7-9 | TGTGCCAGCAGCAGGGACGGTGAAAAACTGTTTTTT | CASSRDGEKLFF
TRBJ1-4 | NA | TRBD1 | TRBV6-6 | TGTGCCAGCAGTTACACAGGGGGGGCTAATGAAAAACTGTTTTTT | CASSYTGGANEKLFF
TRBJ2-6 | NA | NA | TRBV4-1 | TGCGCCAGCAGCCAAGCCCCAGGGTGGGGCAGACCCTCTGGGGCCAACGTCCTGACTTTC | CASSQAPGWGRPSGANVLTF
TRBJ1-1 | NA | NA | TRBV7-6 | TGTGCCAGCAGCTCCGAACAGGGGAACACTGAAGCTTTCTTT | CASSSEQGNTEAFF
TRBJ2-2 | NA | NA | TRBV6-6 | TGTGCCAGCAGTTACTTTAGGGGACAGAACACCGGGGAGCTGTTTTTT | CASSYFRGQNTGELFF
TRBJ2-3 | NA | TRBD1 | TRBV30 | TGTGCCTGGACAGGGGGCAGTACGCAGTATTTT | CAWTGGSTQYF
TRBJ2-2 | NA | NA | TRBV7-2 | TGTGCCAGCAGCCCCCCAGCCCCACGGGAGCTGTTTTTT | CASSPPAPRELFF
TRBJ1-6 | few | NA | TRBV7-8 | TGTGCCAGCAGCTCAGCCAGGGTGGGCTCCTATAATTCACCCCTCCACTTT | CASSSARVGSYNSPLHF
TRBJ2-3 | NA | NA | TRBV13 | TGTGCCAGCAGATCTGGACTGGGAACAGATACGCAGTATTTT | CASRSGLGTDTQYF
TRBJ1-1 | NA | NA | TRBV7-2 | TGTGCCAGCAGCTTATTGGGAGGAGGGAACACTGAAGCTTTCTTT | CASSLLGGGNTEAFF
TRBJ1-3 | NA | NA | TRBV9 | TGTGCCAGCAGCCCTCATGGGGGGATGGGGTCTGGAAACACCATATATTTT | CASSPHGGMGSGNTIYF
TRBJ2-6 | NA | NA | TRBV11-3 | TGTGCCAGCAGCTTAGTATCCAGGGGATCTGGGGCCAACGTCCTGACTTTC | CASSLVSRGSGANVLTF
TRBJ1-2 | NA | NA | TRBV7-9 | TGTGCCAGCAGCTTATCCCACCCGGGGGCACATGGCTACACCTTC | CASSLSHPGAHGYTF
TRBJ2-2 | NA | NA | TRBV9 | TGTGCCAGCAGCCTCCAGGACGCGAACACCGGGGAGCTGTTTTTT | CASSLQDANTGELFF
TRBJ2-5 | NA | NA | TRBV18 | TGTGCCAGCTCATCGGACGTAAAAGAGACCCAGTACTTC | CASSSDVKETQYF
TRBJ2-1 | once | TRBD2 | TRBV14 | TGTGCCAGCAGCCAAGGGCAGCGGGGGGGTTCTTACAATGAGCAGTTCTTC | CASSQGQRGGSYNEQFF
TRBJ2-2 | NA | NA | TRBV12-3/TRBV12-4 | TGTGCCAGCACCAGAGGGGTCGGGGAGCTGTTTTTT | CASTRGVGELFF
TRBJ1-2 | NA | NA | TRBV10-1 | TGCGCCAGCAGTGAGGGACAGAACTATGGCTACACCTTC | CASSEGQNYGYTF
TRBJ1-1 | NA | NA | TRBV29-1 | TGCAGCGTTGAAGGTCTGGGGAGCACTGAAGCTTTCTTT | CSVEGLGSTEAFF
TRBJ2-3 | NA | NA | TRBV7-2 | TGTGCCAGCAGCTCTTACCGGGACGATAAGTATTTT | CASSSYRDDKYF
TRBJ1-1 | NA | NA | TRBV19 | TGTGCCAGTAACTTCGACAGGCTTAACACTGAAGCTTTCTTT | CASNFDRLNTEAFF
TRBJ1-4 | NA | TRBD1 | TRBV28 | TGTGCCAGCAGTTTAGGAGGGGGCGATGAAAAACTGTTTTTT | CASSLGGGDEKLFF
TRBJ2-7 | NA | NA | TRBV10-3 | TGTGCCATCAGTGAGAGAGGCCCCCCACTACCTTACGAGCAGTACTTC | CAISERGPPLPYEQYF
TRBJ2-1 | NA | NA | TRBV7-9 | TGTGCCAGCAGCGTTAGTTGGGATGAGCAGTTCTTC | CASSVSWDEQFF
TRBJ2-1 | NA | NA | TRBV6-5 | TGTGCCAGCACAGGGGACTCCTACAATGAGCAGTTCTTC | CASTGDSYNEQFF
TRBJ1-6 | NA | NA | TRBV7-9 | TGTGCCAGCAAACAGGGACCTGATTCACCCCTCCACTTT | CASKQGPDSPLHF
TRBJ2-6 | NA | NA | TRBV19 | TGTGCCAGTAGTATGACAAGAAGCTCTGGGGCCAACGTCCTGACTTTC | CASSMTRSSGANVLTF
TRBJ1-2 | NA | TRBD1 | TRBV30 | TGTGCCTGGGCGACAGGGACGGATGGCTACACCTTC | CAWATGTDGYTF
TRBJ2-7 | NA | NA | TRBV6-6 | TGTGCCAGCAGTTCGGCCGTAGCCACCGAGCAGTACTTC | CASSSAVATEQYF
TRBJ2-1 | NA | TRBD2 | TRBV7-2 | TGTGCCAGCAGCTTAGAGCGGGGCGGGTACAATGAGCAGTTCTTC | CASSLERGGYNEQFF
TRBJ2-7 | once | NA | TRBV14 | TGTGCCAGCAGCGAACGACAGGTAGTCACCTACGAGCAGTACTTC | CASSERQVVTYEQYF
TRBJ1-3 | NA | NA | TRBV3-1/TRBV3-2 | TGTGCCAGCAGCCTCCTAGGGCAGGCAGGAAACACCATATATTTT | CASSLLGQAGNTIYF
TRBJ1-2 | NA | TRBD1 | TRBV4-1 | TGCGCCAGCAGCCAACGCCAACTCCAGGGGGCGTATGGCTACACCTTC | CASSQRQLQGAYGYTF